A selection of T cell receptor beta chains follows, all from one sample in a study of T cells in Graves' hyperthyroidism and ophthalmopathy. TCRdb used MiXCR to reprocess the multiplex PCR reads, holding one entry per CDR3 protein. This sample has 93,000 or so distinct CDR3 sequences, with around 50% found just once. The sample consisted of blood. The receptor source for this set is a man in his forties or fifties with Graves' hyperthyroidism. CDR3s include the opening cysteine and the closing phenylalanine or tryptophan. Each record gives: D gene, clone size, V gene, J gene, CDR3 protein, CDR3 DNA. The D gene is left open where the match is weak. Some rows mark clone size as missing; the rest say once, few, many or name a class of expanded clone.

>-|-|TRBV2|TRBJ1-4
CASSEGEGTEKLFF
TGTGCCAGCAGTGAGGGGGAGGGCACTGAAAAACTGTTTTTT
>-|-|TRBV2|TRBJ2-1
CASSGRGEQFF
TGTGCCAGCAGTGGCAGGGGTGAGCAGTTCTTC
>-|-|TRBV6-1|TRBJ2-7
CASTGSYEQYF
TGTGCCAGCACAGGATCCTACGAGCAGTACTTC
>TRBD2|once|TRBV20-1|TRBJ2-7
CSALRTSGWNSYEQYF
TGCAGTGCCCTAAGGACTAGCGGGTGGAACTCCTACGAGCAGTACTTC
>TRBD1|many|TRBV10-3|TRBJ1-2
CAITPTTGVGGYTF
TGTGCCATCACCCCCACAACAGGGGTGGGTGGCTACACCTTC
>TRBD2|once|TRBV9|TRBJ2-7
CASSADTSGYEQYF
TGTGCCAGCAGCGCCGATACTAGCGGCTACGAGCAGTACTTC
>-|many|TRBV20-1|TRBJ2-7
CSASLGASANF
TGCAGTGCTAGTCTTGGGGCTAGCGCTAACTTC
>TRBD2|-|TRBV10-3|TRBJ2-3
CASSLDRLAGTDTQYF
TGTGCCAGCAGTTTAGACCGACTAGCCGGCACAGATACGCAGTATTTT
>TRBD1|-|TRBV5-1|TRBJ1-4
CASSQGAGGEKLFF
TGTGCCAGCAGCCAAGGGGCAGGGGGTGAAAAACTGTTTTTT
>-|few|TRBV5-6|TRBJ2-2
CASSLAILSRTGGLFF
TGTGCCAGCAGCTTGGCCATCCTATCGCGCACCGGGGGGCTGTTTTTT
>TRBD1|-|TRBV2|TRBJ1-4
CASGDRIGEKLFF
TGTGCCAGCGGGGACAGGATCGGCGAAAAACTGTTTTTT
>-|many|TRBV7-9|TRBJ2-3
CASDKGGGTDTQYF
TGTGCCTCAGACAAGGGGGGAGGAACAGATACGCAGTATTTT
>TRBD2|many|TRBV29-1|TRBJ2-3
CSVDLAGGSADTQYF
TGCAGCGTTGATCTAGCGGGGGGCTCGGCAGATACGCAGTATTTT
>TRBD1|few|TRBV18|TRBJ2-7
CASSPSPGQGKYEQYF
TGTGCCAGCTCACCTTCTCCGGGACAGGGGAAGTACGAGCAGTACTTC
>-|-|TRBV7-9|TRBJ2-1
CASSRASVYNEQFF
TGCGCCAGCAGTAGAGCTAGCGTGTACAATGAGCAGTTCTTC
>-|few|TRBV29-1|TRBJ2-1
CAWKGIGQGRNEQFF
TGTGCCTGGAAGGGAATCGGGCAGGGTCGGAATGAGCAGTTCTTC
>-|many|TRBV25-1|TRBJ2-7
CASSPRGARNYEQYF
TGTGCCAGCAGTCCGAGGGGGGCTAGGAACTACGAGCAGTACTTC
>-|few|TRBV7-2|TRBJ2-7
CASSQVPSSYEQYF
TGTGCCAGCAGCCAAGTACCGAGCTCCTACGAGCAGTACTTC
>TRBD2|-|TRBV6-2/TRBV6-3|TRBJ2-5
CASSSTSGGPVEETQYF
TGTGCCAGCAGTTCAACTAGCGGGGGGCCTGTAGAAGAGACCCAGTACTTC
>-|-|TRBV2|TRBJ2-7
CASSGHPVDEQYF
TGTGCCAGCAGTGGACACCCCGTAGACGAGCAGTACTTC
>-|many|TRBV7-8|TRBJ2-1
CASSTSPGTSNEQFF
TGTGCCAGCAGCACCTCTCCCGGGACTTCAAATGAGCAGTTCTTC
>TRBD1|once|TRBV5-1|TRBJ2-3
CASSMNRGFKDTQYF
TGCGCCAGCAGCATGAACAGGGGGTTTAAAGATACGCAGTATTTT
>TRBD1|-|TRBV7-4|TRBJ1-4
CASSPRGGTGCEKLFF
TGTGCCAGCAGCCCCCGGGGGGGGACAGGGTGTGAAAAACTGTTTTTT
>-|many|TRBV5-6|TRBJ2-2
CASSFRNTGELFF
TGTGCCAGCAGCTTTCGGAACACCGGGGAGCTGTTTTTT
>TRBD1|-|TRBV6-1|TRBJ1-4
CASSEAETGPRVEKLFF
TGTGCCAGCAGTGAAGCAGAGACAGGGCCCCGTGTCGAAAAACTGTTTTTT
>-|many|TRBV28|TRBJ2-1
CASRGNEQFF
TGTGCCAGCAGGGGCAATGAGCAGTTCTTC
>-|many|TRBV5-6|TRBJ2-5
CASSVTGRRQETQYF
TGTGCCAGCAGCGTGACAGGCCGGCGGCAAGAGACCCAGTACTTC
>-|-|TRBV19|TRBJ1-1
CASSFRPLATGAFF
TGTGCCAGTAGCTTCCGGCCCCTTGCCACGGGAGCTTTCTTT
>-|few|TRBV6-5|TRBJ1-3
CASAKTGGAGNTIYF
TGTGCCAGTGCAAAAACCGGGGGGGCTGGAAACACCATATATTTT
>-|-|TRBV19|TRBJ1-6
CASSIADGFMDSPLHF
TGTGCCAGTAGTATAGCGGATGGGTTTATGGATTCACCCCTCCACTTT
>TRBD2|-|TRBV11-2|TRBJ2-3
CASSFYTSGMGTQYF
TGTGCCAGCAGCTTCTATACTAGCGGGATGGGTACGCAGTATTTT
>-|few|TRBV7-2|TRBJ1-5
CASSQVSGVGQPQHF
TGTGCCAGCAGCCAAGTCAGCGGGGTCGGGCAGCCCCAGCATTTT
>-|many|TRBV6-5|TRBJ1-6
CASKFTLDSPLHF
TGTGCCAGTAAATTTACTTTGGATTCACCCCTCCACTTT
>-|-|TRBV6-1|TRBJ2-7
CASSYSGSGEQYF
TGTGCCAGCAGTTATTCGGGGTCCGGGGAGCAGTACTTC
>TRBD2|-|TRBV20-1|TRBJ2-5
CTAWSLAGEETQYF
TGCACCGCATGGAGCCTAGCGGGAGAAGAGACCCAGTACTTC
>-|many|TRBV19|TRBJ1-2
CASSIEPGGRGYGYTF
TGTGCCAGTAGTATAGAGCCCGGGGGGCGCGGCTATGGCTACACCTTC
>-|-|TRBV10-3|TRBJ1-1
CAISESGGSTEAFF
TGTGCCATCAGTGAGTCGGGGGGTAGCACTGAAGCTTTCTTT
>-|-|TRBV7-3|TRBJ2-2
CASSPDPSPGELFF
TGTGCCAGCAGCCCGGACCCTAGCCCCGGGGAGCTGTTTTTT
>TRBD1|many|TRBV11-2|TRBJ2-7
CASSSVPTGAVYEQYF
TGTGCCAGCAGCTCAGTCCCTACAGGGGCGGTCTACGAGCAGTACTTC
>-|-|TRBV4-1|TRBJ1-2
CASSQGDYGYTF
TGCGCCAGCAGCCAAGGAGACTATGGCTACACCTTC
>-|-|TRBV5-1|TRBJ1-1
CASRAGVLNTEAFF
TGCGCCAGCAGAGCGGGGGTGCTGAACACTGAAGCTTTCTTT
>-|many|TRBV9|TRBJ2-7
CASSVDGANYEQYF
TGTGCCAGCAGCGTAGATGGGGCCAACTACGAGCAGTACTTC
>-|many|TRBV7-9|TRBJ1-3
CVSSPNSGNTIYF
TGTGTCAGCAGCCCAAACTCTGGAAACACCATATATTTT
>-|-|TRBV5-5|TRBJ1-6
CASSWGVVERSLHF
TGTGCCAGCAGCTGGGGCGTCGTGGAGCGATCCCTCCACTTC
>TRBD1|-|TRBV11-2|TRBJ1-2
CASSPIRQGDGYTF
TGTGCCAGCTCTCCAATTAGACAGGGCGATGGCTACACCTTC
>-|-|TRBV9|TRBJ2-7
CASSASSNGAYEQYF
TGTGCCAGCAGCGCTTCGTCTAATGGTGCCTACGAGCAGTACTTC
>TRBD2|few|TRBV20-1|TRBJ2-1
CSAWTSGNSYNEQFF
TGCAGTGCTTGGACTAGCGGTAACTCCTACAATGAGCAGTTCTTC
>-|many|TRBV19|TRBJ1-1
CASSIWSRNTEAFF
TGTGCCAGTAGTATATGGAGCAGAAACACTGAAGCTTTCTTT
>TRBD1|-|TRBV29-1|TRBJ1-6
CSGDRVSPLHF
TGCAGCGGAGACAGGGTTTCACCCCTCCACTTT
>TRBD1|-|TRBV9|TRBJ1-2
CASNLPGGYGYTF
TGTGCCAGCAACCTGCCAGGGGGCTATGGCTACACCTTC
>-|many|TRBV10-1|TRBJ1-5
CASSAMAAEPQHF
TGCGCCAGCAGTGCGATGGCCGCTGAGCCCCAGCATTTT
>TRBD1|many|TRBV2|TRBJ2-2
CASTWDSEATFYGELFF
TGTGCCAGCACCTGGGACAGCGAGGCGACCTTTTACGGGGAGCTGTTTTTT
>-|few|TRBV7-2|TRBJ1-5
CASSQDGADQPQHF
TGTGCCAGCAGCCAAGACGGAGCCGATCAGCCCCAGCATTTT
>-|many|TRBV20-1|TRBJ2-1
CSAREGAYNEQFF
TGCAGTGCTAGAGAGGGGGCCTACAATGAGCAGTTCTTC
>-|few|TRBV3-1|TRBJ1-1
CASSRSGSGLTEAFF
TGTGCCAGCAGCCGGAGCGGGAGTGGGCTCACTGAAGCTTTCTTT
>-|-|TRBV11-2|TRBJ2-5
CASSLVASSYSNQGETQYF
TGTGCCAGCAGCTTAGTGGCCAGCAGTTACTCGAACCAGGGAGAGACCCAGTACTTC
>TRBD2|-|TRBV29-1|TRBJ2-7
CSLTSGRATEQYF
TGCAGCTTGACTAGCGGGAGAGCTACCGAGCAGTACTTC
>-|-|TRBV5-1|TRBJ2-5
CASFSGGQHQETQYF
TGCGCCAGCTTCAGCGGGGGACAGCACCAAGAGACCCAGTACTTC
>-|-|TRBV2|TRBJ1-1
CASSAGRTEAFF
TGTGCCAGCAGTGCTGGCCGGACTGAAGCTTTCTTT
>-|many|TRBV24-1|TRBJ2-1
CATSLSGPYNEQFF
TGTGCCACCAGTCTTAGCGGCCCCTACAATGAGCAGTTCTTC